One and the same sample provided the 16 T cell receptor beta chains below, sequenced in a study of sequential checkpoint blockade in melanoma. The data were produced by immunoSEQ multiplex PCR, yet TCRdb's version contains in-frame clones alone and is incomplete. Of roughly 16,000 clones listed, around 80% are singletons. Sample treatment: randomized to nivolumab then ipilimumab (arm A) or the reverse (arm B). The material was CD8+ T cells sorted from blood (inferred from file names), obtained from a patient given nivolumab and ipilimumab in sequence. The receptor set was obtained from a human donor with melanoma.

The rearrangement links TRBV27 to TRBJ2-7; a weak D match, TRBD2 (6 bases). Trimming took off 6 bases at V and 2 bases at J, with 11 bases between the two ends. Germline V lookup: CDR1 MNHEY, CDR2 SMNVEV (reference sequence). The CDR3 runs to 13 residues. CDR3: CASSSGSTYEQYF. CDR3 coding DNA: TGTGCCAGCAGCAGCGGGTCCACCTACGAGCAGTACTTC.

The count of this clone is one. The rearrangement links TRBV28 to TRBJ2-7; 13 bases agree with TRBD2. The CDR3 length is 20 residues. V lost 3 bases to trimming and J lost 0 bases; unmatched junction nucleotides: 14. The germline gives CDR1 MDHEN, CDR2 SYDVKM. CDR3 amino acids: CASSFGAVRLAGGISYEQYF. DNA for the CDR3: TGTGCCAGCAGTTTCGGAGCAGTGAGACTAGCGGGAGGTATCTCCTACGAGCAGTACTTC.

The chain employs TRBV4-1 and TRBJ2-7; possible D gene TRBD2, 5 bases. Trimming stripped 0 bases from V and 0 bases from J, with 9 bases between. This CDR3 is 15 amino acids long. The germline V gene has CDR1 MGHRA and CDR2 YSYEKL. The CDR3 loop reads CASSQETGSSYEQYF. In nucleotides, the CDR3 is TGCGCCAGCAGCCAAGAGACGGGATCCTCCTACGAGCAGTACTTC.

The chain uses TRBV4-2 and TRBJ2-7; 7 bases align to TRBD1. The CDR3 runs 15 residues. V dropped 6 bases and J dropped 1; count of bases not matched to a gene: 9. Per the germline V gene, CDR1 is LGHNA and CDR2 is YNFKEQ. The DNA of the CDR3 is TGTGCCAGCAGGGGTTTAAGGGGGCTTTCCTACGAGCAGTACTTC. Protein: CASRGLRGLSYEQYF.

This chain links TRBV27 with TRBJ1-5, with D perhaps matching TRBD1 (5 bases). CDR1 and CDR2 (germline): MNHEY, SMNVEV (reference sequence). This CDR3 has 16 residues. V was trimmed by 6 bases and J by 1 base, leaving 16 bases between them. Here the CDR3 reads CASRYLAGLSNQPQHF. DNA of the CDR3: TGTGCCAGCAGATATCTAGCGGGGCTAAGCAATCAGCCCCAGCATTTT.

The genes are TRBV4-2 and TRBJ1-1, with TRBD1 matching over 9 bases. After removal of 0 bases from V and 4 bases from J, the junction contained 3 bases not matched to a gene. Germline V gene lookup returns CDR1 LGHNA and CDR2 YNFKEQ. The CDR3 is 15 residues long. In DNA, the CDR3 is TGTGCCAGCAGCCAAGATACAGGGGGCATCACTGAAGCTTTCTTT. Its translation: CASSQDTGGITEAFF.

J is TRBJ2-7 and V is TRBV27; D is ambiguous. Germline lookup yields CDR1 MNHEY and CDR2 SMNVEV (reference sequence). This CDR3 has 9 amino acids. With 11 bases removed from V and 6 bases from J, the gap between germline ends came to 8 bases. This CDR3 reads CAPLSEQYF. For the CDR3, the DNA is TGTGCCCCCCTCAGCGAGCAGTACTTC.

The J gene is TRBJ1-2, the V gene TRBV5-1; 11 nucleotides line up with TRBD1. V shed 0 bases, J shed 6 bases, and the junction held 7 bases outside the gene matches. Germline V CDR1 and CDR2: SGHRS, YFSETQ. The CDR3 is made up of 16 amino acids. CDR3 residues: CASSLDGDRGMDGYTF. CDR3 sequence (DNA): TGCGCCAGCAGCTTGGATGGGGACAGGGGGATGGATGGCTACACCTTC.

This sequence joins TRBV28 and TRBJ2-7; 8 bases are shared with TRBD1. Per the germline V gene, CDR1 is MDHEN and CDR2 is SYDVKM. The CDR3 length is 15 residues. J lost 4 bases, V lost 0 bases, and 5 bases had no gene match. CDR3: CASSLWATGVYEQYF. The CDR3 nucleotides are TGTGCCAGCAGTTTATGGGCGACAGGGGTTTACGAGCAGTACTTC.

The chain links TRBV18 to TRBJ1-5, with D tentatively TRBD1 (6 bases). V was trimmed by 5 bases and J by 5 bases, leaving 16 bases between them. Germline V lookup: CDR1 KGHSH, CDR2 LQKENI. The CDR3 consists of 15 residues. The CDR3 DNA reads TGTGCCAGCTCATCGAACAGGGTGGGGGATCAGCCCCAGCATTTT. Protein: CASSSNRVGDQPQHF.

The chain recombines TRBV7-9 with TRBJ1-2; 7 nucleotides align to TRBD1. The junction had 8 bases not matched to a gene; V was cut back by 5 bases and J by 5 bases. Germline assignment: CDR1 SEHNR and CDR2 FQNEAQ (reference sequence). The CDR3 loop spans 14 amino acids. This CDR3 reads CASSPTGEWYGYTF. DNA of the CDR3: TGTGCCAGCAGCCCCACAGGGGAATGGTATGGCTACACCTTC.

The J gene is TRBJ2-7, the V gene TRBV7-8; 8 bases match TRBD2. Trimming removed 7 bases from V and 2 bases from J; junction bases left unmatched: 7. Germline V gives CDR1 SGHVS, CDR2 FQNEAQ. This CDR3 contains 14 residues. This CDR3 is CASTQPGGTYEQYF. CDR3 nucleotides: TGTGCCAGCACCCAACCGGGAGGGACCTACGAGCAGTACTTC.

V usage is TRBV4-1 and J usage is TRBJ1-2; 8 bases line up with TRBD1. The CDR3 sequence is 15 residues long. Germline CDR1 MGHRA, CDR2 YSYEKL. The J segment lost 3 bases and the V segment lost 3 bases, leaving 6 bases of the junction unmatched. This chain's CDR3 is CASSQDPGGDYGYTF. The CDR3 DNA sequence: TGCGCCAGCAGCCAGGACCCAGGGGGCGACTATGGCTACACCTTC.

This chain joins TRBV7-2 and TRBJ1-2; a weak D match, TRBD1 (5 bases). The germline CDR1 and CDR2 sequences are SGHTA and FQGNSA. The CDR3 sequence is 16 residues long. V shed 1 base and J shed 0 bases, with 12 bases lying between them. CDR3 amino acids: CASSLVGGGPNYGYTF. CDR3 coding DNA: TGTGCCAGCAGCTTAGTTGGGGGAGGGCCTAACTATGGCTACACCTTC.

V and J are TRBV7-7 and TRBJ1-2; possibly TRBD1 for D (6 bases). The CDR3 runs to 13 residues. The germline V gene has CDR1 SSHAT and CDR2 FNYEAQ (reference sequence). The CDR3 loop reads CADSEGGVYGYTF. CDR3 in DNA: TGTGCTGACTCCGAGGGGGGGGTTTATGGCTACACCTTC. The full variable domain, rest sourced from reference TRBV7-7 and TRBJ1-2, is GAGVSQSPRYKVTKRGQDVTLRCDPISSHATLYWYQQALGQGPEFLTYFNYEAQPDKSGLPSDRFSAERPEGSISTLTIQRTEQRDSAMYRCADSEGGVYGYTFGSGTRLTVV.

This chain's CDR3 is CASSQVAGGSSYEQYF. For the CDR3, the DNA is TGCGCCAGCAGCCAAGTTGCAGGGGGGTCATCCTACGAGCAGTACTTC. The J gene is TRBJ2-7, the V gene TRBV4-1; maybe TRBD1 (7 bases). The V end was cut by 1 base, the J end by 1 base, with 14 bases between. The length of the CDR3 is 16 residues. Germline V gives CDR1 MGHRA, CDR2 YSYEKL.